The 32 T cell receptor beta chains below all came from one sample that was sequenced in a study of shared clonotypes between healthy human individuals. Using immunoSEQ multiplex PCR, the repertoire was profiled, and TCRdb retains in-frame clones only, with some absent. The table records nearly 600,000 clones, 95% of them present only once. CD45RO-negative cells were positively selected for CCR7, leaving out terminally differentiated effector memory CD45RA+ cells. The sample consisted of naive CD8+ T cells sorted from blood. Every receptor here comes from a woman in her 30s in good health.

The CDR3 is CASSHNPGGYSNQPQHF. CDR3 bases: TGCGCCAGCAGCCACAACCCGGGGGGATATAGCAATCAGCCCCAGCATTTT. V and J are TRBV4-1 and TRBJ1-5, with D perhaps matching TRBD1 (5 bases). V was pared by 3 bases and J by 0 bases, with 15 bases between. The CDR3 is made up of 17 amino acids. The V gene's germline CDR1 is MGHRA and CDR2 YSYEKL.

The V and J genes are TRBV19 and TRBJ2-3; D gene unclear. The CDR3 has 14 amino acids. Trimming removed 2 bases at V and 1 base at J, with 7 bases between. Germline V CDR1 and CDR2: LNHDA, SQIVND (reference sequence). CDR3 loop: CASSITPGTDTQYF. In DNA form, the CDR3 reads TGTGCCAGTAGTATAACGCCGGGCACAGATACGCAGTATTTT.

The chain links TRBV23-1 to TRBJ1-5; TRBD1 agrees at 11 bases. TRBV23-1 is given ORF status, its function remaining uncertain. This CDR3 comprises 17 residues. V lost 2 bases, J lost 3 bases, and 6 bases stayed unmatched. This CDR3 is CASSQGQGANYNQPQHF. As DNA, the CDR3 is TGCGCCAGCAGTCAAGGACAGGGGGCTAATTACAATCAGCCCCAGCATTTT.

V and J are TRBV29-1 and TRBJ2-1, with D unclear. The CDR3 totals 14 residues. V lost 3 bases, J lost 3 bases, and 12 bases lay in between. CDR1 and CDR2 from the germline V gene are SQVTM and ANQGSEA. CDR3 loop: CSVDVQNFYNEQFF. The CDR3 DNA sequence: TGCAGCGTTGATGTCCAGAACTTCTACAATGAGCAGTTCTTC.

J is TRBJ2-3 and V is TRBV23-1, with D possibly being TRBD2 (7 bases). TRBV23-1 has ORF status, its function being uncertain. The CDR3 spans 16 residues. The V end was cut by 4 bases, the J end by 0 bases, with 14 bases between. This chain's CDR3 is CASSPGRGASTDTQYF. The DNA of the CDR3 is TGCGCCAGCAGTCCCGGTCGGGGGGCTAGCACAGATACGCAGTATTTT.

The chain employs TRBV30 and TRBJ1-4; D call uncertain. Per germline, CDR1 GTSNPN and CDR2 SVGIG (reference sequence). This CDR3 is 14 amino acids long. Trimming removed 0 bases at V and 6 bases at J, with 11 bases between. This CDR3 reads CAWSVSRPDEKLFF. The CDR3 DNA follows: TGTGCCTGGAGTGTGTCACGGCCGGATGAAAAACTGTTTTTT.

This clone was seen once. V gene TRBV19 combines with J gene TRBJ2-3; no clear D gene. Germline CDR1 is LNHDA and CDR2 is SQIVND (reference sequence). Trimming pared 7 bases from V and 1 base from J, leaving 18 bases between. The CDR3 is made up of 16 amino acids. In DNA form, the CDR3 reads TGTGCCAGTATCGGGCCGCGACCGTTCGGCACAGATACGCAGTATTTT. Its protein product is CASIGPRPFGTDTQYF.

This clone was picked up one time. The chain is built from TRBV7-9 and TRBJ2-5; 10 nucleotides line up with TRBD1. Trimming cost V 4 bases and J 5 bases; bases outside gene matches: 4. There are 14 residues in the CDR3. Germline values: CDR1 SEHNR, CDR2 FQNEAQ (reference sequence). The CDR3 reads CASSWTGGRETQYF. The CDR3 nucleotides are TGTGCCAGCAGCTGGACAGGGGGGCGGGAGACCCAGTACTTC.

The V and J genes are TRBV9 and TRBJ2-7, with 8 bases fitting TRBD2. The CDR3 has 14 amino acids. V was pared by 2 bases and J by 5 bases, with 6 bases of the junction left unmatched. Germline lookup yields CDR1 SGDLS and CDR2 YYNGEE. In nucleotides, the CDR3 is TGTGCCAGCAGCGTGGGACTAGGTATCGACGAGCAGTACTTC. Its protein product is CASSVGLGIDEQYF.

The gene calls are TRBV4-2 and TRBJ1-4; TRBD1 is a possible D gene (6 bases). This CDR3 contains 16 residues. Germline assignment: CDR1 LGHNA and CDR2 YNFKEQ. The V end was cut by 0 bases, the J end by 8 bases, with 16 bases between. The CDR3, as DNA: TGTGCCAGCAGCCAAGATGGATCCTTTACAGGGGAAAAACTGTTTTTT. It translates to CASSQDGSFTGEKLFF.

The chain recombines TRBV27 with TRBJ2-1, with 10 bases fitting TRBD2. V lost 5 bases, J lost 7 bases, and 11 bases stayed unmatched. The CDR3 length is 16 residues. Germline-derived CDR1 and CDR2 are MNHEY and SMNVEV (reference sequence). CDR3 bases: TGTGCCAGCAGTCCAGGACTAGCGGTAGGAAAGAATGAGCAGTTCTTC. This sequence encodes CASSPGLAVGKNEQFF.

This chain joins TRBV4-2 and TRBJ2-3; TRBD2 aligns across 8 bases. With V trimmed by 3 bases and J by 3 bases, 8 bases remained unmatched. Germline-derived CDR1 and CDR2 are LGHNA and YNFKEQ. The CDR3 spans 16 residues. CDR3 sequence: CASSQGTSPGTDTQYF. The CDR3 DNA reads as TGTGCCAGCAGCCAGGGGACTAGTCCTGGTACAGATACGCAGTATTTT.

The chain links TRBV4-1 to TRBJ1-4; TRBD1 is a possible D gene (5 bases). This CDR3 has 14 residues. V lost 4 bases, J lost 5 bases, and 11 bases lay in between. Germline CDR1 is MGHRA and CDR2 is YSYEKL. The DNA of the CDR3 is TGCGCCAGCAGCCCCGGGGGGGAGAATGAAAAACTGTTTTTT. Residues: CASSPGGENEKLFF.

The rearrangement links TRBV7-9 to TRBJ2-7; no reliable D call. The CDR3 runs 13 residues. The germline V gene has CDR1 SEHNR and CDR2 FQNEAQ (reference sequence). V was pared by 1 base and J by 2 bases, with 6 bases between. In DNA, the CDR3 is TGTGCCAGCAGCTTAGAATACCCCTACGAGCAGTACTTC. Translating it yields CASSLEYPYEQYF.

The chain carries TRBV5-7 and TRBJ1-1; D gene unclear. TRBV5-7 is an ORF, and what it does is uncertain. CDR3 size: 14 residues. The V end lost 8 bases, the J end lost 0 bases, and 14 bases lay between the germline ends. CDR3 DNA sequence: TGTGCCAGGCCACCGCACATGATGAACACTGAAGCTTTCTTT. It encodes CARPPHMMNTEAFF.

The chain joins TRBV6-5 to TRBJ2-1; D gene unclear. Per germline, CDR1 MNHEY and CDR2 SVGAGI. The CDR3 runs 15 residues. The germline V and J ends were trimmed by 5 bases and 2 bases, with 13 bases remaining between them. CDR3 residues: CASSRSWRAYNEQFF. The DNA for the CDR3 is TGTGCCAGCAGTAGGTCCTGGAGAGCCTACAATGAGCAGTTCTTC.

V gene TRBV4-2 combines with J gene TRBJ2-3; D perhaps matches TRBD2 (5 bases). CDR1 and CDR2 from the germline V gene are LGHNA and YNFKEQ. Deletions cut 4 bases from V and 2 bases from J, with 10 bases between. The CDR3 spans 14 residues. CDR3 coding DNA: TGTGCCAGCAGCCTTGGACTTCTCACAGATACGCAGTATTTT. It translates to CASSLGLLTDTQYF.

The gene calls are TRBV5-6 and TRBJ2-7, with a possible D match to TRBD1 (6 bases). Trimming took 5 bases from V and 2 from J, leaving 14 bases between them. This CDR3 contains 14 residues. CDR1 is SGHDT and CDR2 is YYEEEE in the germline V gene. CDR3 DNA: TGTGCCAGCAGTTTAGGGGACATACCCTACGAGCAGTACTTC. Protein: CASSLGDIPYEQYF.

The chain carries TRBV4-2 and TRBJ2-2; no definite D call. V gave up 0 bases and J gave up 2 bases, with 10 bases separating them. CDR1 and CDR2 from the germline V gene are LGHNA and YNFKEQ. The CDR3 spans 16 residues. The chain's CDR3 is CASSQDLWGNTGELFF. CDR3 DNA: TGTGCCAGCAGCCAAGATTTGTGGGGTAACACCGGGGAGCTGTTTTTT.

The chain joins TRBV6-4 to TRBJ1-2; the D is unclear. This CDR3 has 17 residues. In germline, CDR1 is MRHNA, CDR2 SNTAGT. V was clipped by 2 bases and J by 4 bases, with 20 bases between them. The CDR3 DNA reads TGTGCCAGCAGTGACCCTCCTGCGCTGGGTTCGAGCTATGGCTACACCTTC. Its translation is CASSDPPALGSSYGYTF.

The rearrangement joins TRBV7-3 to TRBJ1-5; D ambiguous. V was clipped by 4 bases and J by 4 bases, with 14 bases between them. The V gene's germline CDR1 is SGHTA and CDR2 FQGTGA. The CDR3 sequence is 15 residues long. The CDR3 DNA sequence: TGTGCCAGCAGCTCCCTAGCCAGAGTTAATCAGCCCCAGCATTTT. This gives the protein CASSSLARVNQPQHF.

The chain is built from TRBV5-8 and TRBJ1-5, with 7 bases that match TRBD1. Germline V gene data show CDR1 as SGHTS and CDR2 as YDEGEE. V was pared by 4 bases and J by 0 bases, with 1 base of the junction left unmatched. The CDR3 has 14 residues. Here the CDR3 reads CASSQGDSNQPQHF. The CDR3 DNA follows: TGTGCCAGCAGCCAGGGGGATAGCAATCAGCCCCAGCATTTT.

J is TRBJ2-7 and V is TRBV11-2; D is possibly TRBD1 or TRBD2 (5 bases each). Trimming pared 3 bases from V and 3 bases from J, leaving 9 bases between. Germline V gene sequence: CDR1 SGHAT, CDR2 FQNNGV. CDR3 length: 13 amino acids. CDR3 in DNA: TGTGCCAGCAGCTTCGGGACCGACTACGAGCAGTACTTC. This encodes CASSFGTDYEQYF. Combining the CDR3 with reference TRBV11-2 and TRBJ2-7 gives the whole variable domain EAGVAQSPRYKIIEKRQSVAFWCNPISGHATLYWYQQILGQGPKLLIQFQNNGVVDDSQLPKDRFSAERLKGVDSTLKIQPAKLEDSAVYLCASSFGTDYEQYFGPGTRLTVT.

The J gene is TRBJ2-7, the V gene TRBV27, with D tentatively TRBD1 (5 bases). The CDR3 runs 18 residues. The germline V gene encodes CDR1 MNHEY and CDR2 SMNVEV (reference sequence). Trimming took off 6 bases at V and 2 bases at J, with 26 bases between the two ends. The chain's CDR3 is CASSPPLKWGVAPYEQYF. The CDR3 bases are TGTGCCAGCAGCCCCCCCCTGAAGTGGGGCGTCGCCCCCTACGAGCAGTACTTC.

Comment on this clone: Distinct nucleotide sequences in the sample also encode this CDR3. The chain uses TRBV13 and TRBJ2-7; possible D gene TRBD1, 5 bases. Trimming pared 3 bases from V and 3 bases from J, leaving 9 bases between. Germline V CDR1 and CDR2: PRHDT, FYEKMQ (reference sequence). The CDR3 runs 13 residues. The CDR3 sequence is CASSLGRDYEQYF. CDR3 bases: TGTGCCAGCAGCTTGGGCAGGGACTACGAGCAGTACTTC. Full variable domain (rest looked up from reference TRBV13 and TRBJ2-7): AAGVIQSPRHLIKEKRETATLKCYPIPRHDTVYWYQQGPGQDPQFLISFYEKMQSDKGSIPDRFSAQQFSDYHSELNMSSLELGDSALYFCASSLGRDYEQYFGPGTRLTVT.

The chain employs TRBV6-6 and TRBJ2-7; D gene ambiguous. Trimming cost V 0 bases and J 9 bases, with 15 bases left between them. CDR1 and CDR2 (germline): MNHNY, SVGAGI (reference sequence). The length of the CDR3 is 14 residues. The CDR3 nucleotides read TGTGCCAGCAGTTACTCGTCAGTCCGGGTGGGGCAGTACTTC. Protein: CASSYSSVRVGQYF.

This clone was picked up a small number of times. The CDR3, as DNA: TGTGCCAGCAGCCCCGAGGGGGGGCAGCCCCAGCATTTT. This encodes CASSPEGGQPQHF. V is TRBV7-9 and J is TRBJ1-5, with D possibly TRBD1 on 6 matching bases. This CDR3 comprises 13 residues. Germline assignment: CDR1 SEHNR and CDR2 FQNEAQ (reference sequence). V lost 5 bases to trimming and J lost 7 bases, with 12 bases between them.

Remarks on this clone: The sample has other DNA sequences that encode this CDR3 too. The chain couples TRBV25-1 to TRBJ2-7, with TRBD1 matching 9 bases. This CDR3 has 13 residues. In germline, CDR1 is MGHDK, CDR2 SYGVNS. Trimming cost V 5 bases and J 3 bases; bases outside gene matches: 2. DNA for the CDR3: TGTGCCAGCAGTTTGGACAGGGGCTACGAGCAGTACTTC. This codes for CASSLDRGYEQYF.

Note on this clone: Other DNA sequences in the sample encode the same CDR3. The rearrangement uses TRBV28 and TRBJ1-1; unclear D gene. The CDR3 spans 12 residues. With 3 bases removed from V and 6 bases from J, the gap between germline ends came to 8 bases. Germline V lookup: CDR1 MDHEN, CDR2 SYDVKM. The CDR3, as DNA: TGTGCCAGCAGTTTGGGCACCTCTGAAGCTTTCTTT. This sequence encodes CASSLGTSEAFF.

The V gene is TRBV28, the J gene TRBJ2-1; possibly TRBD2 for D (5 bases). Germline V gene data show CDR1 as MDHEN and CDR2 as SYDVKM. CDR3 length equals 13 residues. The V and J ends lost 5 bases and 6 bases respectively, with 11 bases between them. In nucleotides, the CDR3 is TGTGCCAGCAGTCCAACAACTAGCAATGAGCAGTTCTTC. This sequence encodes CASSPTTSNEQFF.

The genes are TRBV2 and TRBJ2-4; D is ambiguous. Trimming pared 3 bases from V and 1 base from J, leaving 10 bases between. This CDR3 region has 15 residues. Looked up from germline, CDR1 is SNHLY and CDR2 is FYNNEI. CDR3 residues: CASSDDLLAKNIQYF. The CDR3 nucleotides are TGTGCCAGCAGTGACGATCTTTTGGCCAAAAACATTCAGTACTTC.

The CDR3 sequence: CASSIGTGGLQTEAFF. For the CDR3, the DNA is TGTGCCAGTAGTATCGGGACAGGGGGATTGCAGACTGAAGCTTTCTTT. The J gene is TRBJ1-1, the V gene TRBV19, with TRBD1 matching over 11 bases. The CDR3 is 16 amino acids. Germline CDR1 and CDR2: LNHDA and SQIVND (reference sequence). Germline trimming cut 3 bases from V and 5 bases from J; bases unmatched to any gene: 8.